This T cell receptor (beta chain) was identified in a study of breast tumors, draining lymph nodes, adjacent tissues. The CDR3 is 13 residues long. CDR1 SGHTA and CDR2 FQGTGA come from the germline V gene. Trimming took 5 bases from V and 4 from J, leaving 6 bases between them. Study conclusions and caveats: Luminal-like breast cancer showed significantly greater tumor-nontumor repertoire similarity than basal-like breast cancer did. Tumor TCR diversity was below lymph nodes but above nontumor tissue.

MiXCR, run by TCRdb on the multiplex PCR reads, gives a single entry per CDR3 protein. The table includes more than 20,000 distinct CDR3 sequences, approximately 49% detected once. This clonotype is categorized as medium-sized. Its antigen is still unknown. This sequence joins TRBV7-3 and TRBJ2-6; no reliable D call. The sequencing input was breast tumor tissue. The sequence was collected from a female donor with breast cancer. Some clones in this sample may be carry-over from other donors' samples. CDR3 in DNA: TGTGCCAGCAGCAGCTGGGGGGCCAACGTCCTGACTTTC. Its protein product is CASSSWGANVLTF.